The next 4 T cell receptor beta chains were all read from a single sample in a study of T cell responses to AZD1222 COVID-19 vaccine. TCRdb's copy holds only in-frame clones and misses some; the assay was immunoSEQ multiplex PCR. This sample has approximately 100,000 clones, with about 90% found just once. The input for sequencing was peripheral blood, taken 28 days after the second AZD1222 dose. The receptors originated from an adult who received the AZD1222 COVID-19 vaccine.

The chain carries TRBV5-1 and TRBJ2-2, with D perhaps matching TRBD1 (6 bases). Germline CDR1 SGHRS, CDR2 YFSETQ. The V end lost 0 bases, the J end lost 3 bases, and 18 bases lay between the germline ends. This CDR3 contains 18 residues. The CDR3 DNA is TGCGCCAGCAGCTTGGCCTTCGGCCAAGGGGGTCACACCGGGGAGCTGTTTTTT. This codes for CASSLAFGQGGHTGELFF.

The rearrangement uses TRBV28 and TRBJ1-1; D ambiguous. V lost 8 bases and J lost 1, with 17 bases in between. The germline V gene encodes CDR1 MDHEN and CDR2 SYDVKM. This CDR3 comprises 15 residues. In DNA form, the CDR3 reads TGTGCCAGCCCTCCTCCGCGGGAAAGGAACACTGAAGCTTTCTTT. Encoded protein: CASPPPRERNTEAFF. Full variable domain (remainder filled in from reference TRBV28 and TRBJ1-1): DVKVTQSSRYLVKRTGEKVFLECVQDMDHENMFWYRQDPGLGLRLIYFSYDVKMKEKGDIPEGYSVSREKKERFSLILESASTNQTSMYLCASPPPRERNTEAFFGQGTRLTVV.

The chain joins TRBV29-1 to TRBJ2-1, with 9 bases that match TRBD2. Germline V gene lookup returns CDR1 SQVTM and CDR2 ANQGSEA. V was pared by 7 bases and J by 2 bases, with 6 bases of the junction left unmatched. This CDR3 has 14 residues. CDR3 amino acids: CSAPRTSAYNEQFF. The CDR3 nucleotides are TGCAGCGCACCCAGGACTAGCGCCTACAATGAGCAGTTCTTC.

The chain couples TRBV12-3 or TRBV12-4 to TRBJ1-1, with D possibly being TRBD1 (6 bases). The ends were cut back, 5 bases at V and 5 bases at J, with 12 bases in the middle. The CDR3 runs 13 residues. CDR3 bases: TGTGCCAGCAGTCCGATCAGGGGAACTGAAGCTTTCTTT. Encoded protein: CASSPIRGTEAFF.